This T cell receptor (beta chain) comes out of a study of CD8+ T cells in alopecia areata. Findings and caveats of the study: Tofacitinib significantly decreased scalp clonality and expanded CD8+ clones among top 100. Scalp data also include sequences from resident alphabeta T cells of normal skin. On tofacitinib, scalp and blood still held many of the expanded lesional clones.

About this clone: Its antigen is still unknown.

Looked up from germline, CDR1 is SGHRS and CDR2 is YFSETQ. After removal of 3 bases from V and 4 bases from J, the junction contained 13 bases not matched to a gene. The CDR3 covers 17 residues. The treatment denotes: oral pan-JAK inhibitor, 5-10 mg twice daily. cDNA prepared by RNA extraction and subsequent reverse transcription served as the template for sequencing. Here immunoSEQ multiplex PCR was the method, and the copy in TCRdb shows in-frame clones only, minus some. The sample holds 95,000 to 100,000 clones, just under 60% seen once. This sequence joins TRBV5-1 and TRBJ1-2; 9 nucleotides agree with TRBD1. This sequence was found in a human donor with alopecia areata. The specimen comprised CD8+ T cells sorted from blood, sampled between weeks 55 and 65, from a patient treated with tofacitinib. The CDR3 DNA follows: TGCGCCAGCAGCTGGGACCCCCGGGACAGGGTAACCTATGGCTACACCTTC. It translates to CASSWDPRDRVTYGYTF.